This T cell receptor (beta chain) was retrieved from a study of T cells in Graves' hyperthyroidism and ophthalmopathy. Study overall: The initial diagnosis was the point when peripheral blood was collected, ahead of any treatment.

RNA transcripts gave rise to amplified TCR beta CDR3 regions. HTBI primers were employed in a first-round RT-PCR of the TCR CDR3. In TCRdb, the multiplex PCR reads were re-called with MiXCR into one record per CDR3 protein. The data contain under 600,000 distinct CDR3 sequences, about a sixth of them seen just once; the ten biggest clones take up approximately 3.5%. Germline loops: CDR1 MNHNS, CDR2 SASEGT. The CDR3 totals 15 residues. With V trimmed by 0 bases and J by 7 bases, 7 bases remained unmatched. This clonotype was counted at least ten times. J is TRBJ2-7 and V is TRBV6-1; 9 bases fit TRBD2. The receptor comes from a woman aged 40-49 years with Graves' ophthalmopathy. Sequencing used blood. The CDR3 nucleotides are TGTGCCAGCAGTGAAGCCCTAGCGGGGTCGCGGGAGCAGTACTTC. This translates into CASSEALAGSREQYF.